This TCR beta chain stems from a study of shared clonotypes between healthy human individuals. Some clones are missing from TCRdb's copy, which holds only in-frame ones; the method was immunoSEQ multiplex PCR. The data hold a few hundred thousand clones, with roughly 84% observed a single time. The CDR3 totals 17 residues. Trimming pared 5 bases from V and 0 bases from J, leaving 17 bases between. Looked up from germline, CDR1 is SGHTA and CDR2 is FQGNSA. This sequence originates from a man between 18 and 29 years old in good health. The sequenced sample was memory CD8+ T cells sorted from blood. Subset given: CD45RO+ cells pooled with CCR7-negative TemRA cells. The genes are TRBV7-2 and TRBJ1-3; D is possibly TRBD1 (6 bases). In DNA, the CDR3 is TGTGCCAGCAGCCCATTACGAGGGACATACTCTGGAAACACCATATATTTT. It yields the protein CASSPLRGTYSGNTIYF.